These T cell receptor beta chains were read from a single sample in a study of identical twins. A single record per CDR3 protein comes from TCRdb applying MiXCR to the 5' RACE reads. This sample has 450,000 or so distinct CDR3 sequences, with over 12% found just once. The sample was also reused in another study, on yellow fever vaccine responses in identical twins.

Sequences were obtained from CD4+ T cells sorted from blood. The source is a woman younger than 30 in good health. The CDR3 runs from the conserved cysteine through the conserved F or W. A D gene is named only where the DNA matches it firmly. The size of a clone is reported for some rows only, either as once, few or many, or as a class for expanded clones.

cdr3_aa: CSARGQRNYEQYF; cdr3_nt: TGCAGTGCTAGAGGACAGCGAAACTACGAGCAGTACTTC; j_call: TRBJ2-7; clone_size: few; v_call: TRBV20-1; d_call: .
cdr3_aa: CASSLVDRHTDTQYF; cdr3_nt: TGCGCCAGCAGCTTGGTAGACAGGCACACAGATACGCAGTATTTT; j_call: TRBJ2-3; clone_size: .; v_call: TRBV5-1; d_call: .
cdr3_aa: CASSWKDRDQPQHF; cdr3_nt: TGTGCCAGCAGTTGGAAGGACAGGGATCAGCCCCAGCATTTT; j_call: TRBJ1-5; clone_size: many; v_call: TRBV12-3/TRBV12-4; d_call: TRBD1
cdr3_aa: CASSQVSGETQYF; cdr3_nt: TGCGCCAGCAGCCAAGTGTCGGGAGAGACCCAGTACTTC; j_call: TRBJ2-5; clone_size: .; v_call: TRBV4-3; d_call: .
cdr3_aa: CASRFRDSSYNEQFF; cdr3_nt: TGTGCCAGCAGATTCCGGGACAGCTCCTACAATGAGCAGTTCTTC; j_call: TRBJ2-1; clone_size: many; v_call: TRBV12-3/TRBV12-4; d_call: TRBD1
cdr3_aa: CASSTGITDTQYF; cdr3_nt: TGTGCCAGTAGTACGGGGATAACAGATACGCAGTATTTT; j_call: TRBJ2-3; clone_size: .; v_call: TRBV19; d_call: .
cdr3_aa: CASSSKSGLPYEQYF; cdr3_nt: TGTGCCAGCAGCTCTAAATCGGGACTCCCCTACGAGCAGTACTTC; j_call: TRBJ2-7; clone_size: few; v_call: TRBV7-2; d_call: .
cdr3_aa: CASSHRDPTTDTQYF; cdr3_nt: TGTGCCAGCAGCCACCGGGACCCAACCACAGATACGCAGTATTTT; j_call: TRBJ2-3; clone_size: few; v_call: TRBV7-2; d_call: .
cdr3_aa: CASSVIAGGPTDTQYF; cdr3_nt: TGTGCCAGCAGCGTAATAGCGGGGGGGCCGACAGATACGCAGTATTTT; j_call: TRBJ2-3; clone_size: .; v_call: TRBV9; d_call: TRBD2
cdr3_aa: CASSLAGGKNIQYF; cdr3_nt: TGTGCCAGCAGTTTAGCAGGGGGAAAAAACATTCAGTACTTC; j_call: TRBJ2-4; clone_size: many; v_call: TRBV12-3/TRBV12-4; d_call: .
cdr3_aa: CAWAPDRTTYGYTF; cdr3_nt: TGTGCCTGGGCACCGGACAGAACCACCTATGGCTACACCTTC; j_call: TRBJ1-2; clone_size: .; v_call: TRBV30; d_call: .
cdr3_aa: CASSDRGTGSYEQYF; cdr3_nt: TGTGCCAGCAGTGACAGGGGTACGGGGTCCTACGAGCAGTACTTC; j_call: TRBJ2-7; clone_size: .; v_call: TRBV12-3/TRBV12-4; d_call: TRBD1
cdr3_aa: CASSLDPAGGGETQYF; cdr3_nt: TGCGCCAGCAGCTTGGATCCAGCGGGGGGAGGAGAGACCCAGTACTTC; j_call: TRBJ2-5; clone_size: few; v_call: TRBV5-1; d_call: TRBD2
cdr3_aa: CAWSPVGTYNEQFF; cdr3_nt: TGTGCCTGGAGCCCGGTGGGAACCTACAATGAGCAGTTCTTC; j_call: TRBJ2-1; clone_size: .; v_call: TRBV30; d_call: .
cdr3_aa: CASSQVLVPYNEQFF; cdr3_nt: TGTGCCAGCAGCCAAGTACTAGTACCCTACAATGAGCAGTTCTTC; j_call: TRBJ2-1; clone_size: .; v_call: TRBV14; d_call: .
cdr3_aa: CASRPKRGGTFTDTQYF; cdr3_nt: TGTGCCAGCAGACCGAAGCGGGGAGGGACCTTCACAGATACGCAGTATTTT; j_call: TRBJ2-3; clone_size: few; v_call: TRBV27; d_call: TRBD2
cdr3_aa: CASSSGLGITYEQYF; cdr3_nt: TGTGCCAGCAGCTCGGGACTAGGGATTACCTACGAGCAGTACTTC; j_call: TRBJ2-7; clone_size: .; v_call: TRBV3-1; d_call: TRBD2
cdr3_aa: CSVEVLDAQYF; cdr3_nt: TGCAGCGTTGAGGTCCTGGACGCGCAGTATTTT; j_call: TRBJ2-3; clone_size: few; v_call: TRBV29-1; d_call: .
cdr3_aa: CASSFTDGQPQHF; cdr3_nt: TGTGCCAGCAGTTTTACAGATGGTCAGCCCCAGCATTTT; j_call: TRBJ1-5; clone_size: once; v_call: TRBV12-3/TRBV12-4; d_call: .
cdr3_aa: CAISDDRPPYEQYF; cdr3_nt: TGTGCCATCAGTGACGACCGACCCCCCTACGAGCAGTACTTC; j_call: TRBJ2-7; clone_size: few; v_call: TRBV10-3; d_call: .
cdr3_aa: CASSYLGQGDTDTQYF; cdr3_nt: TGTGCCAGCAGTTACCTGGGACAGGGCGACACAGATACGCAGTATTTT; j_call: TRBJ2-3; clone_size: few; v_call: TRBV6-5; d_call: TRBD1
cdr3_aa: CASRGYRGGEQYF; cdr3_nt: TGTGCCAGCAGAGGGTATAGGGGAGGGGAGCAGTACTTC; j_call: TRBJ2-7; clone_size: .; v_call: TRBV2; d_call: TRBD2
cdr3_aa: CASTQRGGSDTQYF; cdr3_nt: TGTGCCAGCACCCAGCGGGGGGGCAGCGATACGCAGTATTTT; j_call: TRBJ2-3; clone_size: few; v_call: TRBV11-1; d_call: TRBD2
cdr3_aa: CASSALDRGVVEQFF; cdr3_nt: TGTGCCAGCAGTGCACTAGATCGTGGAGTGGTTGAGCAGTTCTTC; j_call: TRBJ2-1; clone_size: .; v_call: TRBV6-4; d_call: .
cdr3_aa: CASSSQGVKVYEQYF; cdr3_nt: TGCGCCAGCAGCTCACAGGGGGTAAAGGTCTACGAGCAGTACTTC; j_call: TRBJ2-7; clone_size: few; v_call: TRBV5-1; d_call: TRBD1
cdr3_aa: CASSLVQRRRPETQYF; cdr3_nt: TGTGCCAGCAGCTTGGTTCAAAGACGGAGGCCGGAGACCCAGTACTTC; j_call: TRBJ2-5; clone_size: few; v_call: TRBV5-5; d_call: .
cdr3_aa: CASSEPTETLQETQYF; cdr3_nt: TGTGCCAGCAGCGAACCGACAGAAACCCTCCAAGAGACCCAGTACTTC; j_call: TRBJ2-5; clone_size: few; v_call: TRBV6-1; d_call: .
cdr3_aa: CSAHEGDTQYF; cdr3_nt: TGCAGTGCTCATGAGGGAGATACGCAGTATTTT; j_call: TRBJ2-3; clone_size: .; v_call: TRBV20-1; d_call: .
cdr3_aa: CAWTAIWNEQFF; cdr3_nt: TGTGCCTGGACCGCAATTTGGAATGAGCAGTTCTTC; j_call: TRBJ2-1; clone_size: .; v_call: TRBV30; d_call: .
cdr3_aa: CASSFFGDSSYEQYF; cdr3_nt: TGCGCCAGCAGCTTCTTCGGGGACAGCTCCTACGAGCAGTACTTC; j_call: TRBJ2-7; clone_size: .; v_call: TRBV5-1; d_call: TRBD1
cdr3_aa: CSAHPGTGSGTGELFF; cdr3_nt: TGCAGTGCTCACCCCGGGACAGGGTCGGGCACCGGGGAGCTGTTTTTT; j_call: TRBJ2-2; clone_size: .; v_call: TRBV20-1; d_call: TRBD1
cdr3_aa: CASSENWLNNEQFF; cdr3_nt: TGTGCCAGCAGCGAAAATTGGCTAAACAATGAGCAGTTCTTC; j_call: TRBJ2-1; clone_size: many; v_call: TRBV7-2; d_call: .
cdr3_aa: CASSLLGIRGYTF; cdr3_nt: TGTGCCAGCAGCTTGCTGGGGATTCGTGGCTACACCTTC; j_call: TRBJ1-2; clone_size: .; v_call: TRBV5-4; d_call: .
cdr3_aa: CATSDLPLGLAGTGEQFF; cdr3_nt: TGTGCCACCAGTGATTTGCCCCTCGGACTAGCGGGAACGGGTGAGCAGTTCTTC; j_call: TRBJ2-1; clone_size: .; v_call: TRBV24-1; d_call: TRBD2
cdr3_aa: CSARPTAGSKLFF; cdr3_nt: TGCAGTGCTCGGCCCACGGCAGGGTCAAAACTGTTTTTT; j_call: TRBJ1-4; clone_size: few; v_call: TRBV20-1; d_call: .
cdr3_aa: CASSGQTGLVGANVLTF; cdr3_nt: TGCGCCAGCAGCGGCCAGACAGGGCTGGTGGGGGCCAACGTCCTGACTTTC; j_call: TRBJ2-6; clone_size: .; v_call: TRBV5-1; d_call: TRBD1
cdr3_aa: CASSSGTGGKGTGELFF; cdr3_nt: TGTGCCAGCAGCTCTGGGACAGGGGGCAAGGGGACCGGGGAGCTGTTTTTT; j_call: TRBJ2-2; clone_size: .; v_call: TRBV5-5; d_call: TRBD1
cdr3_aa: CASSELAGTSYEQYF; cdr3_nt: TGCGCCAGCAGCGAACTAGCGGGGACCTCCTACGAGCAGTACTTC; j_call: TRBJ2-7; clone_size: .; v_call: TRBV5-1; d_call: TRBD2
cdr3_aa: CSASSGSGYEQYF; cdr3_nt: TGCAGTGCTAGTAGTGGATCCGGCTACGAGCAGTACTTC; j_call: TRBJ2-7; clone_size: few; v_call: TRBV20-1; d_call: .
cdr3_aa: CASRAQSGLNNEQFF; cdr3_nt: TGCGCCAGCAGAGCACAAAGCGGCCTAAACAATGAGCAGTTCTTC; j_call: TRBJ2-1; clone_size: .; v_call: TRBV5-1; d_call: .
cdr3_aa: CASSQHNEETQYF; cdr3_nt: TGTGCCAGCAGCCAACACAATGAAGAGACCCAGTACTTC; j_call: TRBJ2-5; clone_size: few; v_call: TRBV7-8; d_call: .
cdr3_aa: CASNRGTTYQETQYF; cdr3_nt: TGTGCCAGCAATCGCGGGACCACGTACCAAGAGACCCAGTACTTC; j_call: TRBJ2-5; clone_size: many; v_call: TRBV6-2/TRBV6-3; d_call: .
cdr3_aa: CASSTGTGGNSPLHF; cdr3_nt: TGTGCCAGTAGTACCGGGACAGGGGGAAATTCACCCCTCCACTTT; j_call: TRBJ1-6; clone_size: .; v_call: TRBV19; d_call: TRBD1
cdr3_aa: CASTLWEVETQYF; cdr3_nt: TGTGCCAGCACCTTATGGGAGGTTGAGACCCAGTACTTC; j_call: TRBJ2-5; clone_size: few; v_call: TRBV12-3/TRBV12-4; d_call: .
cdr3_aa: CASSLDVANTGELFF; cdr3_nt: TGCGCCAGCAGCTTGGACGTCGCGAACACCGGGGAGCTGTTTTTT; j_call: TRBJ2-2; clone_size: .; v_call: TRBV5-1; d_call: .
cdr3_aa: CAISGDRGSPLHF; cdr3_nt: TGTGCCATCAGTGGGGACAGGGGCTCACCCCTCCACTTT; j_call: TRBJ1-6; clone_size: few; v_call: TRBV10-3; d_call: TRBD1
cdr3_aa: CATSSSRQGNYEQYF; cdr3_nt: TGTGCCACCAGCTCCTCCCGACAGGGAAACTACGAGCAGTACTTC; j_call: TRBJ2-7; clone_size: .; v_call: TRBV3-1; d_call: TRBD1
cdr3_aa: CASSQTRDRGPRTEAFF; cdr3_nt: TGTGCCAGCAGCCAGACCAGGGACAGGGGGCCGAGGACTGAAGCTTTCTTT; j_call: TRBJ1-1; clone_size: many; v_call: TRBV4-2; d_call: TRBD1
cdr3_aa: CAISADGNSGNTIYF; cdr3_nt: TGTGCCATCAGTGCCGACGGCAACTCTGGAAACACCATATATTTT; j_call: TRBJ1-3; clone_size: many; v_call: TRBV10-3; d_call: .
cdr3_aa: CATSRDDGAYNEQFF; cdr3_nt: TGTGCCACCAGCAGAGACGACGGAGCCTACAATGAGCAGTTCTTC; j_call: TRBJ2-1; clone_size: once; v_call: TRBV15; d_call: .
cdr3_aa: CASLAGVGSPLHF; cdr3_nt: TGTGCCAGCCTGGCGGGGGTCGGGTCACCCCTCCACTTT; j_call: TRBJ1-6; clone_size: .; v_call: TRBV6-1; d_call: .
cdr3_aa: CASSSGTAFTDTQYF; cdr3_nt: TGCGCCAGCAGCTCCGGGACAGCCTTCACAGATACGCAGTATTTT; j_call: TRBJ2-3; clone_size: few; v_call: TRBV5-1; d_call: TRBD1
cdr3_aa: CASSLYTRPLFF; cdr3_nt: TGTGCCAGCAGTTTATACACCCGGCCGCTGTTTTTT; j_call: TRBJ2-2; clone_size: few; v_call: TRBV12-3/TRBV12-4; d_call: .